This T cell receptor beta chain was retrieved from a study of beta chain features in type 1 diabetes. The investigators reverse transcribed all of the isolated RNA, so they sequenced expressed TCRB transcripts. TCRdb's table, derived via immunoSEQ multiplex PCR, lists solely in-frame clones and lacks some. The profile shows 810,000 or so clones, 17% of them singletons. There are 18 residues in the CDR3. Per germline, CDR1 SGHDT and CDR2 YYEEEE. V shed 2 bases and J shed 6 bases, with 26 bases lying between them. Sequenced input: naive CD4+ T cells from blood. The chain joins TRBV5-6 to TRBJ1-1; a possible D gene is TRBD1 (5 bases). The source of this sequence is a woman in her late teens or twenties in good health. CDR3: CASSFYSGILEGSAEAFF. CDR3 sequence (DNA): TGTGCCAGCAGCTTTTATTCAGGGATCCTTGAGGGGAGTGCTGAAGCTTTCTTT.